The 3 T cell receptor beta chains given below trace back to one sample, sequenced in a study of shared clonotypes between healthy human individuals. Naive CD8 cells comprised CD45RO-negative, CCR7-positively selected cells, excluding terminally differentiated effector memory CD45RA+ cells. Repertoires were generated with immunoSEQ multiplex PCR, while TCRdb's copy carries only in-frame clones and drops some. The sample includes around 1.9 million clones, 85% to 95% of them seen just once. What was sequenced was naive CD8+ T cells from PBMCs. All receptors come from a man aged 18 to 35 in good health. Some clones in this sample may be carry-over from other donors' samples.

The rearrangement links TRBV9 to TRBJ2-3, with 12 bases matching TRBD2. The CDR3 contains 18 residues. The V gene end was trimmed by 0 bases and the J gene end by 2 bases; junction bases not matched to a gene: 7. CDR1 and CDR2 from the germline V gene are SGDLS and YYNGEE. CDR3 DNA: TGTGCCAGCAGCGTAGAATCCCTAGCGGGAGGGCACACAGATACGCAGTATTTT. Residues: CASSVESLAGGHTDTQYF.

This rearrangement joins TRBV6-1 to TRBJ2-7; 10 bases agree with TRBD2. The junction had 6 bases not matched to a gene; V was cut back by 7 bases and J by 0 bases. From germline, CDR1 is MNHNS and CDR2 SASEGT. This CDR3 region has 15 residues. The CDR3 here is CASTPGLASSYEQYF. The CDR3 nucleotides are TGTGCCAGCACCCCGGGACTAGCGAGCTCCTACGAGCAGTACTTC.

The chain couples TRBV29-1 to TRBJ2-7, with a possible D match to TRBD1 (5 bases). Germline values: CDR1 SQVTM, CDR2 ANQGSEA. Between the trimmed V and J ends, which lost 5 bases and 3 bases, there was a span of 14 bases. The CDR3 runs to 13 residues. CDR3 sequence: CSVRQGMVYEQYF. As DNA, the CDR3 is TGCAGCGTTCGTCAGGGAATGGTCTACGAGCAGTACTTC.